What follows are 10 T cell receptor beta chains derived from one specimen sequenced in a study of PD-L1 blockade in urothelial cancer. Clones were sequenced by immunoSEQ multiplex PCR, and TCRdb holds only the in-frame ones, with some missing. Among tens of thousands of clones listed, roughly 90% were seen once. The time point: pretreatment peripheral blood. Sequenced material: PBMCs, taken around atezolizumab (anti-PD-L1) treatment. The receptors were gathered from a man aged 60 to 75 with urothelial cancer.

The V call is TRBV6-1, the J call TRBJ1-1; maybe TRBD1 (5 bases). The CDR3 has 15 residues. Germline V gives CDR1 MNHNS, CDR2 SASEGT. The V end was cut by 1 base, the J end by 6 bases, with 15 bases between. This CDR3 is CASSEGGVREAEAFF. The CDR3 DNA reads TGTGCCAGCAGTGAAGGGGGGGTCAGGGAAGCTGAAGCTTTCTTT.

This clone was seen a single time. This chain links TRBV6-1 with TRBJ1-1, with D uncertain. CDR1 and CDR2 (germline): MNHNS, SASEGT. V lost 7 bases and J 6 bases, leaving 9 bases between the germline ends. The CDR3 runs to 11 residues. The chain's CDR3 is CASNSGAEAFF. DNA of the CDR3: TGTGCCAGCAACTCAGGCGCTGAAGCTTTCTTT.

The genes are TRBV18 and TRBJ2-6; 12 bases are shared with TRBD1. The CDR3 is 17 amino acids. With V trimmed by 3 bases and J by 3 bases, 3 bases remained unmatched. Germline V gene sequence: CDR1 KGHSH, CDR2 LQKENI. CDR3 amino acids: CASSPGQGAYGANVLTF. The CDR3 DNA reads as TGTGCCAGCTCACCGGGACAGGGGGCGTATGGGGCCAACGTCCTGACTTTC.

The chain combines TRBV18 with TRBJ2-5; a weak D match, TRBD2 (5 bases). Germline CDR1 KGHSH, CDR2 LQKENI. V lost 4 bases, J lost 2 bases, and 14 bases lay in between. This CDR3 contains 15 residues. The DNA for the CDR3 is TGTGCCAGCTCACTTTTGAGGGCAGGTCAAGAGACCCAGTACTTC. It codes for CASSLLRAGQETQYF.

CDR3 region: CASSFGQGAPYEQYF. The CDR3 nucleotides read TGTGCCAGCAGCTTCGGACAGGGGGCCCCCTACGAGCAGTACTTC. The chain recombines TRBV7-2 with TRBJ2-7, with 11 bases identical to TRBD1. V was pared by 3 bases and J by 2 bases, with 3 bases of the junction left unmatched. From germline, CDR1 is SGHTA and CDR2 FQGNSA. CDR3 length equals 15 residues.

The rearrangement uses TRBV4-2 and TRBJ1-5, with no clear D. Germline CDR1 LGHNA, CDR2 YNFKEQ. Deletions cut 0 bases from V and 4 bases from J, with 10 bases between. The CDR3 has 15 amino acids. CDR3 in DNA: TGTGCCAGCAGCCAAGAGCGGCAAGGTAATCAGCCCCAGCATTTT. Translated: CASSQERQGNQPQHF.

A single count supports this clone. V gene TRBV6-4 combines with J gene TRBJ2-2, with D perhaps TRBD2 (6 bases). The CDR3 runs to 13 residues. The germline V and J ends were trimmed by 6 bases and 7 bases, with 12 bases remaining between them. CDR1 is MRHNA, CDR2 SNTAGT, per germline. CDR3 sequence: CASRGEEGGELFF. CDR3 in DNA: TGTGCCAGCAGGGGGGAGGAGGGCGGGGAGCTGTTTTTT.

CDR3 in amino acids: CSVGVAGTDTQYF. In nucleotides, the CDR3 is TGCAGCGTTGGAGTGGCGGGCACAGATACGCAGTATTTT. The chain has TRBV29-1 and TRBJ2-3; no clear D. The CDR3 loop spans 13 amino acids. Trimming removed 4 bases at V and 1 base at J, with 9 bases between. Per germline, CDR1 SQVTM and CDR2 ANQGSEA.

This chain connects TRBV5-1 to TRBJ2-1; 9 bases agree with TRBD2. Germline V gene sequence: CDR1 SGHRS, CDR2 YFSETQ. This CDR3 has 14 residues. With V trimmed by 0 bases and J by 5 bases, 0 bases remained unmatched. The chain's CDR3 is CASSLERGDNEQFF. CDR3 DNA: TGCGCCAGCAGCTTGGAGCGGGGGGACAATGAGCAGTTCTTC.

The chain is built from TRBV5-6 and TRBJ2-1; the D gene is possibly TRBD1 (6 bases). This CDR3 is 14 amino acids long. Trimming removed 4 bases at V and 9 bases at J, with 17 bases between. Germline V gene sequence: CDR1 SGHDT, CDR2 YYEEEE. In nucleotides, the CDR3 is TGTGCCAGCAGCGACTGGACAGCTACAAGTGAGCAGTTCTTC. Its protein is CASSDWTATSEQFF. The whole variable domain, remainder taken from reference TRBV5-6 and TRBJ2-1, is DAGVTQSPTHLIKTRGQQVTLRCSPKSGHDTVSWYQQALGQGPQFIFQYYEEEERQRGNFPDRFSGHQFPNYSSELNVNALLLGDSALYLCASSDWTATSEQFFGPGTRLTVL.